This T cell receptor beta chain was recorded in a study of CD8+ T cells in alopecia areata. The wider study: Among treated patients, severity was scored by affected scalp area percentage. Findings of the study overall: There were many expanded lesional clones persisting in scalp and blood during tofacitinib. Higher clonality than in normal scalp was seen in lesional scalp, especially alopecia totalis/universalis.

Germline V lookup: CDR1 GTSNPN, CDR2 SVGIG (reference sequence). Unmatched junction bases numbered 7, after V lost 3 bases and J lost 4 bases. There are 14 residues in the CDR3. RNA extraction was followed by reverse transcription into cDNA, which acted as the sequencing template. Using immunoSEQ multiplex PCR, the repertoire was profiled, and TCRdb retains in-frame clones only, with some absent. The sample shows approximately 90,000 clones, about 71% of them seen only once. Worth noting for this clone: Its cognate antigen is unknown.

Documented treatment: oral pan-JAK inhibitor, 5-10 mg twice daily. This TCR came from a human donor with alopecia areata. The chain links TRBV30 to TRBJ1-2; 8 bases line up with TRBD1. Source: CD8+ T cells sorted from blood, taken between weeks 43 and 45, from a patient treated with tofacitinib. CDR3 DNA sequence: TGTGCCTGGAGCGAGGGACAGGAGTTCTATGGCTACACCTTC. Residues: CAWSEGQEFYGYTF.